The count of the clone carrying this TCR beta chain is one. Assay used: immunoSEQ multiplex PCR; TCRdb lists only in-frame clones, some missing. The sample lists about 2.3 million clones, approximately 90% occurring once. This entry comes from a study of shared clonotypes between healthy human individuals. Study background: Donors were a couple of women and a few men aged 18 to 49.

The sample taken for sequencing was naive CD4+ T cells from PBMCs. The subset was: CD45RA+ positively selected. The sequence was collected from a man aged 18 to 30 in good health. Some clones in this sample may be carry-over from other donors' samples.

CDR3 coding DNA: TGTGCCAGCTCAGGGACAGGGCGCGAGTATAGCAATCAGCCCCAGCATTTT. It encodes CASSGTGREYSNQPQHF. The rearrangement uses TRBV18 and TRBJ1-5; 9 positions agree with TRBD1. CDR1 is KGHSH, CDR2 LQKENI, per germline. Unmatched junction bases numbered 8, after V lost 5 bases and J lost 0 bases. This CDR3 has 17 amino acids.